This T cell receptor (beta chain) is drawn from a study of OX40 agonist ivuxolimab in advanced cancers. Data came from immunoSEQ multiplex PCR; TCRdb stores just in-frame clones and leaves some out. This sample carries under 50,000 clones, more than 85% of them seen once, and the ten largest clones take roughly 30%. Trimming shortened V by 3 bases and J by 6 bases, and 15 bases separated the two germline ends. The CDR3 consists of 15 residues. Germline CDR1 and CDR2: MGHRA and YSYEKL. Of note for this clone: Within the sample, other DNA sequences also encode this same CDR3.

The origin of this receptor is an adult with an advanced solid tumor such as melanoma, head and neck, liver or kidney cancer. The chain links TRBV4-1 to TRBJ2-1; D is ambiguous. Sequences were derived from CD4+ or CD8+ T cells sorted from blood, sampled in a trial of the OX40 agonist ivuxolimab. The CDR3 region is CASSQALRPPNEQFF. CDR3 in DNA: TGCGCCAGCAGCCAGGCCCTCAGGCCCCCCAATGAGCAGTTCTTC.